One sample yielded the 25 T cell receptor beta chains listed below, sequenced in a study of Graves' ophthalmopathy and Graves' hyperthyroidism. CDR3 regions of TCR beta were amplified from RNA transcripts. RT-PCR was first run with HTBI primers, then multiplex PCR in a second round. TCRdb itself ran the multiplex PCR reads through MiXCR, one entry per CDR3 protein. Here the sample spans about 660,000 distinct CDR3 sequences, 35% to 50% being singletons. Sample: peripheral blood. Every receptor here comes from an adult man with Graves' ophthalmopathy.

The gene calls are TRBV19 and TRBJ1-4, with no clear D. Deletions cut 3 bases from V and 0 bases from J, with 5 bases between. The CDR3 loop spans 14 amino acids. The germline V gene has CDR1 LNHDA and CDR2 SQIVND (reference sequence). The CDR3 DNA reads TGTGCCAGTAGTATTATGACAACTAATGAAAAACTGTTTTTT. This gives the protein CASSIMTTNEKLFF.

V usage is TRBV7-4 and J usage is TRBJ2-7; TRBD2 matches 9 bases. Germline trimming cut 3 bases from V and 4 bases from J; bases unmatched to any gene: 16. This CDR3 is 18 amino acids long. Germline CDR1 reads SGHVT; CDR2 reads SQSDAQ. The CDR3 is CASSFPTRGGRAVYEQYF. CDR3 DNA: TGTGCCAGCAGCTTTCCGACGCGTGGCGGGAGGGCCGTTTACGAGCAGTACTTC.

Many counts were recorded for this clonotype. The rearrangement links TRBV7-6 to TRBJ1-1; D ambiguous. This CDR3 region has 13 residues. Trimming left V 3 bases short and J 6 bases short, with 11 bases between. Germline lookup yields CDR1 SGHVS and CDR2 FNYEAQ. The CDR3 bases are TGTGCCAGCAGCTTGATGGCAAACTCTGAAGCTTTCTTT. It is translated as CASSLMANSEAFF.

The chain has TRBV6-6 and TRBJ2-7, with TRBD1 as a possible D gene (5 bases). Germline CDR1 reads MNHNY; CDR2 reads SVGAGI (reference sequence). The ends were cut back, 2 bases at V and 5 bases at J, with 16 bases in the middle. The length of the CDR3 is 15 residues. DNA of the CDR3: TGTGCCAGCAGTTACCAGGGCGCCAGACACCACGAGCAGTACTTC. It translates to CASSYQGARHHEQYF.

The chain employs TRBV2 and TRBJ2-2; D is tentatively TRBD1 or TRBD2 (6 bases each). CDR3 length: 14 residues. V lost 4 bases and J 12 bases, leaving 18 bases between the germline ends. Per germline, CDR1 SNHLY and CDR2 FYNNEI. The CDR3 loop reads CASSALGGLLKLFF. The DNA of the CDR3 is TGTGCCAGCAGTGCATTGGGGGGCCTTCTGAAGCTGTTTTTT.

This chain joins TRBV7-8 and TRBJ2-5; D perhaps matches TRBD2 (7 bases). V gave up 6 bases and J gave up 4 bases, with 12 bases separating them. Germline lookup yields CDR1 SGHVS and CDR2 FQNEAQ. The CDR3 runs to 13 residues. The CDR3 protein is CASRGGGRETQYF. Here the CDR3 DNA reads TGTGCCAGCAGAGGGGGGGGAAGAGAGACCCAGTACTTC.

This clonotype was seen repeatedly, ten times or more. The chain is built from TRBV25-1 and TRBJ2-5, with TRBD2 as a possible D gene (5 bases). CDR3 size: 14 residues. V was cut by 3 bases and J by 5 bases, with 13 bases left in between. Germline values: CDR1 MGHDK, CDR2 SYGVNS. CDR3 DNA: TGTGCCAGCAGTGACCTCGGTCGCGGGGAGACCCAGTACTTC. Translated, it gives CASSDLGRGETQYF.

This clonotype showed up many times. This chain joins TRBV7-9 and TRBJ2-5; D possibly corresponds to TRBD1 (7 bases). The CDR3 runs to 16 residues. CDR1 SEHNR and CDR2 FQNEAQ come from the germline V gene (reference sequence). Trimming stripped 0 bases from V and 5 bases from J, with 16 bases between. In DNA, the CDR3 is TGTGCCAGCAGCTTAGCCCAGGGGGGCGCGGGGGAGACCCAGTACTTC. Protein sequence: CASSLAQGGAGETQYF.

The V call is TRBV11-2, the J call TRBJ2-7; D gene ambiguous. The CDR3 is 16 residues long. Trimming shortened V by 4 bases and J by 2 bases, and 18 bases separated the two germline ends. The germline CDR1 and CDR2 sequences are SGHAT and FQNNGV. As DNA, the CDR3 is TGTGCCAGCAGCTCCCCACAGTCTCAACCACCCTACGAGCAGTACTTC. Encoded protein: CASSSPQSQPPYEQYF.

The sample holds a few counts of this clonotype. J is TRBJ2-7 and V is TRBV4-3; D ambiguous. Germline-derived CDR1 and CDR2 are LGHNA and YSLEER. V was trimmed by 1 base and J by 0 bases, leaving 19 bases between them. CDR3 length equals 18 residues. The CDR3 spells CASSQALSREFSSYEQYF. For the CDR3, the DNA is TGCGCCAGCAGCCAAGCCCTGAGCCGTGAGTTTAGCTCCTACGAGCAGTACTTC.

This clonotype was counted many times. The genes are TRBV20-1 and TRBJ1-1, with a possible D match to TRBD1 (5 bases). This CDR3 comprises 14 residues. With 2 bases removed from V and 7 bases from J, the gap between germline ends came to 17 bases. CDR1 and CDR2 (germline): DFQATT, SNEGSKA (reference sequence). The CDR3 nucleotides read TGCAGTGCTAGACCCCCAGGGAGTTATGGTGAAGCTTTCTTT. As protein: CSARPPGSYGEAFF.

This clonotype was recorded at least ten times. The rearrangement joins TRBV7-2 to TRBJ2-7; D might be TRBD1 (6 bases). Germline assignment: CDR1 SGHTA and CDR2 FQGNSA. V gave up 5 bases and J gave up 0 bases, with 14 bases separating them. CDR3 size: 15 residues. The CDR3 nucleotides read TGTGCCAGCAGCCAAGGGGGAGAGAGCTCCTACGAGCAGTACTTC. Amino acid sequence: CASSQGGESSYEQYF.

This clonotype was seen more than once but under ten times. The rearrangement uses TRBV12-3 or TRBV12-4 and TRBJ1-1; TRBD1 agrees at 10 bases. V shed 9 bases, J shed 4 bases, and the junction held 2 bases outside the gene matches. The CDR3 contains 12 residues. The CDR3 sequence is CASWTGGTEAFF. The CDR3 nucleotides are TGTGCCAGTTGGACAGGGGGCACTGAAGCTTTCTTT.

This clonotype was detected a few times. This chain's CDR3 is CASSQVGEHPNEQYF. The CDR3 DNA reads TGTGCCAGCAGCCAAGTTGGGGAGCACCCCAACGAGCAGTACTTC. V and J are TRBV4-2 and TRBJ2-7; tentative D call: TRBD2 (5 bases). The CDR3 totals 15 residues. Trimming removed 1 base from V and 5 bases from J, with 15 bases in between. Germline-derived CDR1 and CDR2 are LGHNA and YNFKEQ.

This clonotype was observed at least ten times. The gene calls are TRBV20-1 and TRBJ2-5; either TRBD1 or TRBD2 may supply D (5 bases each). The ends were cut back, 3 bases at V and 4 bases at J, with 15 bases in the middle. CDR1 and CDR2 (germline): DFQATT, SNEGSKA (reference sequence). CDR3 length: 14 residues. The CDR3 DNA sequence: TGCAGTGCTAGTTCCCCGGGGCCGGGAGAGACCCAGTACTTC. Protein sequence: CSASSPGPGETQYF.

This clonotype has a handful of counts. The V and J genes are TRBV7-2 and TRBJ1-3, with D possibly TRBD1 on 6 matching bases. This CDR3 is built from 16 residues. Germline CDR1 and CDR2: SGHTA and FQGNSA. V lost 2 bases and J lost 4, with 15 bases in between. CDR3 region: CASSLTPTGYGNTIYF. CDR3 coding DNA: TGTGCCAGCAGCTTAACGCCCACAGGGTACGGAAACACCATATATTTT. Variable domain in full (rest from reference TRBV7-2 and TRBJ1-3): GAGVSQSPSNKVTEKGKDVELRCDPISGHTALYWYRQSLGQGLEFLIYFQGNSAPDKSGLPSDRFSAERTGGSVSTLTIQRTQQEDSAVYLCASSLTPTGYGNTIYFGEGSWLTVV.

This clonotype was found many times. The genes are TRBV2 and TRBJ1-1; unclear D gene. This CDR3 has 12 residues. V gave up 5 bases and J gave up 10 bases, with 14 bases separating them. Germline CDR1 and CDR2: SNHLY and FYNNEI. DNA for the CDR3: TGTGCCAGCAGTACTCCCCCGATCGGAGCTTTCTTT. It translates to CASSTPPIGAFF.

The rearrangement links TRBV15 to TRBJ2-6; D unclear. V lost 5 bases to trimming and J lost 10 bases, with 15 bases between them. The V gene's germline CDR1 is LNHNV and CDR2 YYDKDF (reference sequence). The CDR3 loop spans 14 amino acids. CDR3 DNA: TGTGCCACCAGCTTCCGACTGAGAGCTAACGTCCTGACTTTC. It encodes CATSFRLRANVLTF.

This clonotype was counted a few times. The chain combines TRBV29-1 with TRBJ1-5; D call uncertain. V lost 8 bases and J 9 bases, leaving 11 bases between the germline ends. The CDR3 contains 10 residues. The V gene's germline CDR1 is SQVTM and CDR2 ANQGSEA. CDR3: CSSLEGPQHF. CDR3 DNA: TGCAGCTCCCTCGAGGGGCCCCAGCATTTT.

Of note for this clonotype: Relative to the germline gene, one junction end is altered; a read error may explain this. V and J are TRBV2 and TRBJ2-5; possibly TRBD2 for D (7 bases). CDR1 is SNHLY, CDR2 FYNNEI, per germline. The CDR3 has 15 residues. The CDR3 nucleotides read TGTGCCGGCAGCCGAAGAGGGGGGGCTGGGGAGACCCAGTACTTC. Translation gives CAGSRRGGAGETQYF.

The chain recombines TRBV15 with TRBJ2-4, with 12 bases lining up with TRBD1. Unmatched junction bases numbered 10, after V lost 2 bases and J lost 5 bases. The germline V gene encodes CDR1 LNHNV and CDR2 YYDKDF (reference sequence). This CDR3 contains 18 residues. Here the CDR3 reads CATSRTQAWDRGQNIQYF. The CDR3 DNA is TGTGCCACCAGCAGAACGCAGGCATGGGACAGGGGGCAAAACATTCAGTACTTC.

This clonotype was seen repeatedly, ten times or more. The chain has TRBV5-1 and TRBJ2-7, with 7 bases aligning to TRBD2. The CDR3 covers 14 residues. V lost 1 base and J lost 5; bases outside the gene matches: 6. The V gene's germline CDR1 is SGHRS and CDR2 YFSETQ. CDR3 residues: CASSLLRGGNEQYF. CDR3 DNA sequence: TGCGCCAGCAGCTTGTTAAGGGGAGGGAACGAGCAGTACTTC.

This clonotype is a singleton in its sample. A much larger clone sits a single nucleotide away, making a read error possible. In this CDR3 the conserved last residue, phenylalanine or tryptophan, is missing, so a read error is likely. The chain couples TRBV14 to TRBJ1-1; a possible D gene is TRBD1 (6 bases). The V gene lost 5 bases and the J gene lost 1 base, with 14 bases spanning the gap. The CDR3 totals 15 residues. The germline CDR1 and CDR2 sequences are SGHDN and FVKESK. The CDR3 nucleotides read TGTGCCAGCAGCTTACTCCCGGGACAGAACACTGAAGCTTTCCTT. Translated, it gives CASSLLPGQNTEAFL.

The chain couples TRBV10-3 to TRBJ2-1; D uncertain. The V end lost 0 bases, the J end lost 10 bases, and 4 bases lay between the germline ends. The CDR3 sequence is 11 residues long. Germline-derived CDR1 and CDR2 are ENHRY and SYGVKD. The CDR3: CAISESGEQFF. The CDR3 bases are TGTGCCATCAGTGAGTCCGGGGAGCAGTTCTTC.

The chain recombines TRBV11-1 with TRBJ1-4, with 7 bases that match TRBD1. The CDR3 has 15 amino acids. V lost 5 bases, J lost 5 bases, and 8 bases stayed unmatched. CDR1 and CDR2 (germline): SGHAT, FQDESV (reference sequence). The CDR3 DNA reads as TGTGCCAGCAGCCCAGGGACAGCCCTAAATGAAAAACTGTTTTTT. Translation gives CASSPGTALNEKLFF.